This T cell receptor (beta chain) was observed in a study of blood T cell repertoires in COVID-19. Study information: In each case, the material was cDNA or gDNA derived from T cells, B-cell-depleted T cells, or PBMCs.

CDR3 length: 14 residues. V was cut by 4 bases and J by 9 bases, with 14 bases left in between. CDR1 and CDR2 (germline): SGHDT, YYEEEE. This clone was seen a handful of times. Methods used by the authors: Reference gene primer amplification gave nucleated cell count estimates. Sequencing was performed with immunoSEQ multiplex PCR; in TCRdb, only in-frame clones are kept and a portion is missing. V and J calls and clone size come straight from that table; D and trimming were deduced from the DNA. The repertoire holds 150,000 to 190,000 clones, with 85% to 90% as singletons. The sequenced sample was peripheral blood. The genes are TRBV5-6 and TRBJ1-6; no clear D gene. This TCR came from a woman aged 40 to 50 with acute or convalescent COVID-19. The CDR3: CASSLDGAGSPLHF. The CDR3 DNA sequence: TGTGCCAGCAGCCTAGATGGTGCGGGTTCACCCCTCCACTTT.